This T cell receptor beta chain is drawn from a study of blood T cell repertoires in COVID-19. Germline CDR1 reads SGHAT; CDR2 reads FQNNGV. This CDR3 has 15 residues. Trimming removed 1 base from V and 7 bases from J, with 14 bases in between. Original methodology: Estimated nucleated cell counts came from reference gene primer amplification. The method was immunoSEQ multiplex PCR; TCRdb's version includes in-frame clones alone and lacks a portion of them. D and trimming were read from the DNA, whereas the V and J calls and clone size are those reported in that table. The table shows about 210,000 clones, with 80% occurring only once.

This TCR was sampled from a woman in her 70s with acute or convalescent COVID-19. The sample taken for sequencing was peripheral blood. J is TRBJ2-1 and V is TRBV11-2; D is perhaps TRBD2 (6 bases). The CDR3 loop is CASSLVAGFQNEQFF. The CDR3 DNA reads TGTGCCAGCAGCTTAGTGGCGGGGTTCCAAAATGAGCAGTTCTTC.